This T cell receptor (beta chain) was recovered during a study of T cells after yellow fever vaccination. TCRdb reprocessed the 5' RACE reads via MiXCR and lists one record per CDR3 protein. Among roughly 62,000 distinct CDR3 sequences listed, around 7% were seen once. Trimming took off 1 base at V and 4 bases at J, with 13 bases between the two ends. Germline V gene data show CDR1 as MGHRA and CDR2 as YSYEKL. The CDR3 runs 15 residues. This clonotype has ten or more counts. This receptor was taken from a man aged 18 to 29 who received the YFV17D yellow fever vaccine. The rearrangement uses TRBV4-1 and TRBJ1-1; D is unresolved. The source was CD8+ T cells sorted from PBMCs, collected on the day of the first yellow fever vaccination. The CDR3 sequence: CASSQGPPGGTEAFF. The CDR3 DNA sequence: TGCGCCAGCAGCCAAGGACCACCAGGAGGCACTGAAGCTTTCTTT.